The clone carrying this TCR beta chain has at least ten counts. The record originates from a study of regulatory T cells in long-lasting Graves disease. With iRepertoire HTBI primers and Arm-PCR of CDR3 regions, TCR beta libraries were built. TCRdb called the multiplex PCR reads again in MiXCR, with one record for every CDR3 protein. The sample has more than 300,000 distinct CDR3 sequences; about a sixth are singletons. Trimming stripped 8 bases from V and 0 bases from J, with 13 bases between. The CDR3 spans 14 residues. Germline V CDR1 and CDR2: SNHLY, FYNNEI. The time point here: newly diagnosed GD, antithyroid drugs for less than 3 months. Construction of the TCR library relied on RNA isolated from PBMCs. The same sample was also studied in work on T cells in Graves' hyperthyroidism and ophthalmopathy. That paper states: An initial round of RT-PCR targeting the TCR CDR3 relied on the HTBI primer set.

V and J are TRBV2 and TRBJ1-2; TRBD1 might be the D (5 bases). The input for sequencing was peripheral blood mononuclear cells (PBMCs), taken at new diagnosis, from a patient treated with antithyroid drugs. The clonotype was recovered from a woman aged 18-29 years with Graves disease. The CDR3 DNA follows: TGTGCCAGCCGCCAGGGAGCCTCTAACTATGGCTACACCTTC. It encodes CASRQGASNYGYTF.